This TCR beta chain was retrieved from a study of T-cell reconstitution after alpha-beta-depleted transplantation in children. V shed 2 bases and J shed 0 bases, with 11 bases lying between them. This CDR3 is built from 15 residues. Germline V gene sequence: CDR1 SGHTA, CDR2 FQGNSA. Unique molecular identifiers were built into the TCRbeta library. TCRdb ran MiXCR on the PCR reads and lists one entry per CDR3 protein. The sample has about 600,000 distinct CDR3 sequences, about 10% seen once. The origin of this receptor is a human donor who donated a stem cell graft to a child with acute myeloid leukemia. The chain has TRBV7-2 and TRBJ2-7, with D unresolved. The sample in question was PBMCs from the stem cell graft donor, obtained from the stem cell graft. CDR3 DNA sequence: TGTGCCAGCAGCTTATATGGCCTCTCCTCCTACGAGCAGTACTTC. This gives the protein CASSLYGLSSYEQYF. Together with reference TRBV7-2 and TRBJ2-7, the CDR3 gives the full variable domain: GAGVSQSPSNKVTEKGKDVELRCDPISGHTALYWYRQSLGQGLEFLIYFQGNSAPDKSGLPSDRFSAERTGGSVSTLTIQRTQQEDSAVYLCASSLYGLSSYEQYFGPGTRLTVT.